Below, one T cell receptor beta chain is given with its context. The antigen is undetermined. The junction shows a germline mismatch at one end, possibly a read error. This CDR3 contains 14 residues. Germline CDR1 is SGHTA and CDR2 is FQGNSA. The data derive from a study of CD8+CD57+ T cells in acquired aplastic anemia. On the study more broadly: Sorted CD4+ and CD8+ cell DNA averaged around 3.5 ug. General study points: The study identified roughly 29 CD8+ CDR3 sequences shared by patients and controls.

CDR3 and TCR beta VDJ profiling relied on a genomic DNA template. From the reads, TCRdb called clonotypes with MiXCR, one entry per CDR3 protein. The table records 400,000 to 450,000 distinct CDR3 sequences, about two thirds of them present only once. The TCR originated in a human donor in good health, serving as a control. The rearrangement joins TRBV7-2 to TRBJ1-4, with a possible D match to TRBD1 (6 bases). The sequencing sample was made of sorted CD4+, CD8+, or CD8+CD57+ T cells (not recorded which) from PBMCs. Here the CDR3 DNA reads TGTGCCAGCAGCTCCCTAGCGGGGGGGCAGCGGGAGACCTTT. It codes for CASSSLAGGQRETF.